One sample yielded the 10 T cell receptor beta chains listed below, sequenced in a study of blood T cell repertoires in COVID-19. Generated by immunoSEQ multiplex PCR, the TCRdb table keeps only in-frame clones and is missing some. Of under 250,000 clones detected, around 87% appear once; the ten largest clones hold approximately 3.4%. The sequencing sample was made of PBMCs or T cells enriched from blood (not recorded which). These receptors were collected from a woman under 30 in a cohort exposed to, infected with or recovered from COVID-19 (not recorded which).

This clone was detected only a few times. This chain uses TRBV13 with TRBJ2-2; 10 bases align to TRBD1. The CDR3 runs 15 residues. Looked up from germline, CDR1 is PRHDT and CDR2 is FYEKMQ (reference sequence). J lost 6 bases, V lost 8 bases, and 9 bases had no gene match. CDR3 sequence: CASAPGQGRSGELFF. The CDR3 nucleotides are TGTGCCAGCGCACCGGGACAGGGGCGTTCCGGGGAGCTGTTTTTT.

The V and J genes are TRBV5-4 and TRBJ1-1; D may be TRBD1 (5 bases). Trimming took off 0 bases at V and 3 bases at J, with 9 bases between the two ends. Germline values: CDR1 SGHNT, CDR2 YYREEE (reference sequence). This CDR3 contains 14 residues. This CDR3 reads CASSLGGVDTEAFF. The CDR3 DNA reads as TGTGCCAGCAGCTTGGGGGGGGTTGACACTGAAGCTTTCTTT.

The chain has TRBV19 and TRBJ1-2; D unclear. Germline assignment: CDR1 LNHDA and CDR2 SQIVND (reference sequence). V lost 7 bases and J 7 bases, leaving 19 bases between the germline ends. This CDR3 comprises 14 residues. CDR3 bases: TGTGCCAGTATCCGTATGGGCCAGTCAGTTGGCTACACCTTC. Translated: CASIRMGQSVGYTF.

The rearrangement links TRBV5-4 to TRBJ2-2; 11 bases are shared with TRBD1. The CDR3 is made up of 15 amino acids. Trimming took 4 bases from V and 4 from J; bases not matched to a gene: 3. Germline V gene lookup returns CDR1 SGHNT and CDR2 YYREEE (reference sequence). Written as DNA, the CDR3 is TGTGCCAGCAGCGGACAGGGGGCTAGCACCGGGGAGCTGTTTTTT. Translating it yields CASSGQGASTGELFF.

This chain joins TRBV10-2 and TRBJ1-2; TRBD1 matches at 9 bases. Germline loops: CDR1 WSHSY, CDR2 SAAADI. The CDR3 is made up of 14 amino acids. V lost 3 bases and J lost 7; bases outside the gene matches: 6. Written as DNA, the CDR3 is TGCGCCAGCAGTGATCACAGGGGGCATAGTGGCTACACCTTC. Its translation: CASSDHRGHSGYTF.

CDR3 loop: CASSNSYEQYF. In DNA form, the CDR3 reads TGTGCCAGCAGCAACAGTTACGAGCAGTACTTC. This rearrangement joins TRBV9 to TRBJ2-7; D unclear. The V gene lost 4 bases and the J gene lost 4 bases, with 6 bases spanning the gap. Germline V gene data show CDR1 as SGDLS and CDR2 as YYNGEE. The CDR3 runs to 11 residues.

A word on this clone: One junction end disagrees with the germline gene, perhaps due to a read error. The rearrangement links TRBV19 to TRBJ2-2; tentatively, D is TRBD2 (5 bases). The CDR3 runs to 13 residues. Germline V lookup: CDR1 LNHDA, CDR2 SQIVND (reference sequence). The CDR3 DNA reads as TGTGCCAGTTGTATAGCGAGCACCGGGGAGCTGTTTTTT. This translates into CASCIASTGELFF.

The chain carries TRBV20-1 and TRBJ2-7, with no clear D. The CDR3 is 13 residues long. Trimming removed 3 bases from V and 3 bases from J, with 12 bases in between. Germline CDR1 reads DFQATT; CDR2 reads SNEGSKA (reference sequence). CDR3 DNA sequence: TGCAGTGCTAGTCCCAGGAACAGCTACGAGCAGTACTTC. Protein sequence: CSASPRNSYEQYF.

This clone was seen only once. The chain couples TRBV7-9 to TRBJ2-7, with D perhaps TRBD1 (5 bases). The V and J ends lost 7 bases and 12 bases respectively, with 19 bases between them. Per the germline V gene, CDR1 is SEHNR and CDR2 is FQNEAQ (reference sequence). The CDR3 is 12 amino acids. The CDR3 region has the DNA TGTGCCAGCACCGAGTCGTCAGCAGGGTTGTACTTC. Translation gives CASTESSAGLYF.

The chain recombines TRBV4-2 with TRBJ1-5; D is unresolved. V lost 1 base, J lost 4 bases, and 5 bases lay in between. The germline gives CDR1 LGHNA, CDR2 YNFKEQ. CDR3 length equals 13 residues. The CDR3 nucleotides are TGTGCCAGCAGCCAAGGCAGGAATCAGCCCCAGCATTTT. It translates to CASSQGRNQPQHF.